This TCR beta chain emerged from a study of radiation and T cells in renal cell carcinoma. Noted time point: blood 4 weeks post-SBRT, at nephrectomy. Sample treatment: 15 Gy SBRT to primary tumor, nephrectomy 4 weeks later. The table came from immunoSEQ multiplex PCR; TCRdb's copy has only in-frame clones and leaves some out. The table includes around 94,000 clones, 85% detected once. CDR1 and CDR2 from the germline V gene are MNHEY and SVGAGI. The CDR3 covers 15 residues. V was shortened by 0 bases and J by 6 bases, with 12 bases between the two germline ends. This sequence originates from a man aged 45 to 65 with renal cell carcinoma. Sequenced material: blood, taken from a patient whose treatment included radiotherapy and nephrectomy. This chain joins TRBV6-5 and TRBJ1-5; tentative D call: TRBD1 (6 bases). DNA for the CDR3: TGTGCCAGCAGTTACTCGGGGGCTCGGTTTCAGCCCCAGCATTTT. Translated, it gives CASSYSGARFQPQHF.